The 3 T cell receptor beta chains below all came from one sample that was sequenced in a study of blood T cell repertoires in COVID-19. Libraries were prepared by immunoSEQ multiplex PCR; TCRdb keeps only in-frame clonotypes and omits some of them. Of approximately 290,000 clones listed, 80% to 90% are singletons. The sequencing sample was made of PBMCs or T cells enriched from blood (not recorded which). The receptors shown here come from a woman younger than 45 who had recovered from COVID-19.

This rearrangement joins TRBV5-1 to TRBJ1-4; weak D call: TRBD1 (5 bases). V was shortened by 6 bases and J by 5 bases, with 14 bases between the two germline ends. The germline V gene encodes CDR1 SGHRS and CDR2 YFSETQ. The CDR3 extends over 14 amino acids. The CDR3 bases are TGCGCCAGCAACGTCGGCACAGGCAATGAAAAACTGTTTTTT. This gives the protein CASNVGTGNEKLFF.

The genes are TRBV27 and TRBJ2-5; maybe TRBD2 (6 bases). Per the germline V gene, CDR1 is MNHEY and CDR2 is SMNVEV (reference sequence). There are 12 residues in the CDR3. Trimming cost V 0 bases and J 10 bases, with 9 bases left between them. This CDR3 reads CASSLSGRNQYF. As DNA, the CDR3 is TGTGCCAGCAGTTTATCGGGGAGGAACCAGTACTTC.

This clone was seen once. The V and J genes are TRBV11-2 and TRBJ1-2; D perhaps matches TRBD1 (6 bases). V was trimmed by 5 bases and J by 4 bases, leaving 14 bases between them. The CDR3 is 14 residues long. Germline CDR1 and CDR2: SGHAT and FQNNGV. CDR3 DNA sequence: TGTGCCAGCAGCGAGTCACAGGGTCCCTATGGCTACACCTTC. Translated: CASSESQGPYGYTF.